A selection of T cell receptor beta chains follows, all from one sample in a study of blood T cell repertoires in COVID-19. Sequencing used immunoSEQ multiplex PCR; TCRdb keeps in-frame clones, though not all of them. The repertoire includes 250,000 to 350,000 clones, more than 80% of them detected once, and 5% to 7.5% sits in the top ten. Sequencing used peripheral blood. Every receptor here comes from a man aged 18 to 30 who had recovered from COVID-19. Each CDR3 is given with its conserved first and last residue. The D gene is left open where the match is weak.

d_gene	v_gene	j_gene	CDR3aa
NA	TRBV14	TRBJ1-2	CASSQGPRRGYTF
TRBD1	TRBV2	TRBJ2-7	CASSPKTGGPYEQYF
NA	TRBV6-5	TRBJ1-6	CTSSRTTDSPLHF
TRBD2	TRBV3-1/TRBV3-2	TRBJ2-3	CASSQGPSGVGIADTQYF
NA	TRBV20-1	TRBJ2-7	CSASPPGWPSYEQYF
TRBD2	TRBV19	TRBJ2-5	CASSIGVAVSGREETQYF
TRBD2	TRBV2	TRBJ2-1	CASSIAGGPHNEQFF
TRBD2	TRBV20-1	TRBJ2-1	CSASLISGRVFNEQFF
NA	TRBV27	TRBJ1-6	CASSLSRRGNSPLHF
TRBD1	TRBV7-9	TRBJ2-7	CASSSTGAYEQYF
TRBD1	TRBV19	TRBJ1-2	CASSILGTGGYGYTF
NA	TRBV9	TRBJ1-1	CASTGEGMNTEAFF
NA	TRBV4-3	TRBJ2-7	CASSPRQGGGREQYF
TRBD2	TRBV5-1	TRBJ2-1	CASSLTSGGNEQFF
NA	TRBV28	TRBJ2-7	CASSSLNEQYF
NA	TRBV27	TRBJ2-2	CASSLGTHYTGELFF
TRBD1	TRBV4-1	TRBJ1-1	CASSEDRVLGEAFF
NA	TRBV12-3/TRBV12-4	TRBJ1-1	CASSPQGNTEAFF
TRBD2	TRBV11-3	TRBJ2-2	CASSLERGGAGELFF
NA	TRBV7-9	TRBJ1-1	CASRSPGGDTEAFF
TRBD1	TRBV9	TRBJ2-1	CASSAGQGGINEQFF
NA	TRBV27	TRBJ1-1	CASSLLMNTEAFF
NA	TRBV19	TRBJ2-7	CASSIGQVGYEQYF
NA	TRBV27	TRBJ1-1	CASSLFQGGTEAFF
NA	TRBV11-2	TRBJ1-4	CASSYGGVSEKLFF
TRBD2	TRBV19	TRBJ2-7	CASSRGTSDLREQYF
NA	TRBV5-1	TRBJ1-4	CASSQDSLGEKLFF
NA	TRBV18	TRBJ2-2	CASSLITGELFF
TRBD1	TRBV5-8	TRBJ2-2	CASSLDRGLSPAELFF
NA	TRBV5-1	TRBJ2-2	CASSLAMTGELFF
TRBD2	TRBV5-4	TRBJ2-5	CASSTDSGAQETQYF
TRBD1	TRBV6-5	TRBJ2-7	CASSTRDRDYEQYF
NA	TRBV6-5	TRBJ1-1	CASSSVMNTEAFF
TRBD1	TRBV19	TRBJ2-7	CASSLSRDRVVQYF
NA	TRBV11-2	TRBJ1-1	CASSRGRGNTEAFF
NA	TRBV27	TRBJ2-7	CASSLRWTERAYEQYF
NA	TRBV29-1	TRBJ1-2	CSVPGSGGYTF
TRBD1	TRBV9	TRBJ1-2	CASSPTTGRNYGYTF
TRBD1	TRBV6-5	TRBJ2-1	CASSQVTGEQFF
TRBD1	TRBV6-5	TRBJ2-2	CASSYSGTAASGELFF
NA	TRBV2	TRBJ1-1	CARGSPGDTEAFF
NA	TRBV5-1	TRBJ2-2	CASSLSGGGPTGELFF
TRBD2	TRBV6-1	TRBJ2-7	CASSEGLLAGGPYEQYF
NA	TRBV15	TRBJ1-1	CATSREHGVGTEAFF
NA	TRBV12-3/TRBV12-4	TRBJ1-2	CASSKTGSGYTF
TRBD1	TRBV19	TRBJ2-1	CASAGTGGNEQFF
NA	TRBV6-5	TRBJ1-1	CASSRDRTNTEAFF
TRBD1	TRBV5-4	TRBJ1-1	CASTSGGQGGTEAFF
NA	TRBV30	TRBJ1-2	CAWSPNGQGGYTF
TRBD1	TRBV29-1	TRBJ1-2	CSLDPGQAGSYGYTF
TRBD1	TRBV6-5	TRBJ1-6	CATTPRDRVNSPLHF
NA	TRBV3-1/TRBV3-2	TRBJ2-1	CASSQDGSSYNEQFF
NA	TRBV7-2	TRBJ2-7	CASSRGTYEQYF
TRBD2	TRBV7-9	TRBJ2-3	CASSLGLAGGTDTQYF